The T cell receptor (beta chain) described here comes from a study of T cells in Graves' hyperthyroidism and ophthalmopathy. RNA transcripts were the template for amplifying TCR beta CDR3 regions. In the first-round RT-PCR of the TCR CDR3, the HTBI primer set was used. Via MiXCR, TCRdb re-called the multiplex PCR reads, giving one row per CDR3 protein. Here the sample spans hundreds of thousands of distinct CDR3 sequences, around 20% being singletons. The sequencing input was blood. This receptor was taken from a woman aged 45-59 years with Graves' hyperthyroidism that later progressed to Graves' ophthalmopathy.

The CDR3 nucleotides are TGTGCCATCAGTTGGCGACTAGCGGGGGGGAAGGAGCAGTTCTTC. Protein sequence: CAISWRLAGGKEQFF. The chain recombines TRBV10-3 with TRBJ2-1; 14 bases agree with TRBD2. CDR1 ENHRY and CDR2 SYGVKD come from the germline V gene. Trimming at V came to 5 bases and at J to 10 bases, leaving 7 bases not matched to a gene. The CDR3 sequence is 15 residues long.